These 8 T cell receptor beta chains were sequenced from one sample in a study of T-cell memory formation after mild COVID-19. TCRdb used MiXCR to reprocess the 5' RACE reads, holding one entry per CDR3 protein. This table has fewer than 300,000 distinct CDR3 sequences, roughly a sixth appearing once. Input material: PBMCs or a T cell subset sorted from them (not recorded which). These receptors were obtained from a man aged 18 to 35 who had mild COVID-19 (a few samples of this study predate the infection). Cell type and time point are not known.

The chain links TRBV7-2 to TRBJ2-1; D ambiguous. From germline, CDR1 is SGHTA and CDR2 FQGNSA. Trimming stripped 5 bases from V and 5 bases from J, with 13 bases between. The CDR3 consists of 14 residues. This chain's CDR3 is CASSPSWANNEQFF. The CDR3 DNA follows: TGTGCCAGCAGCCCGTCGTGGGCTAACAATGAGCAGTTCTTC.

This clonotype appeared a few times. This chain links TRBV7-6 with TRBJ2-1; D is unresolved. From germline, CDR1 is SGHVS and CDR2 FNYEAQ. This CDR3 region has 16 residues. V lost 1 base and J lost 4, with 14 bases in between. The CDR3 loop reads CASSLVGPNYYNEQFF. CDR3 DNA: TGTGCCAGCAGCTTAGTGGGTCCCAACTATTACAATGAGCAGTTCTTC.

The chain joins TRBV4-1 to TRBJ2-7; 7 nucleotides agree with TRBD2. This CDR3 has 14 amino acids. Germline values: CDR1 MGHRA, CDR2 YSYEKL. J lost 7 bases, V lost 1 base, and 7 bases had no gene match. CDR3 amino acids: CASSQVGGRREQYF. The CDR3 DNA is TGCGCCAGCAGCCAAGTGGGGGGGAGGCGAGAGCAGTACTTC.

A few counts support this clonotype. This chain uses TRBV9 with TRBJ2-7, with a tentative D call TRBD1 (6 bases). Trimming shortened V by 7 bases and J by 4 bases, and 21 bases separated the two germline ends. Germline CDR1 SGDLS, CDR2 YYNGEE. The CDR3 covers 15 residues. The CDR3 nucleotides are TGTGCCAGCTCCGTGGGGCAAGGGGGTGGGTACGAGCAGTACTTC. It specifies CASSVGQGGGYEQYF. The full variable domain, with the rest looked up from reference TRBV9 and TRBJ2-7, is DSGVTQTPKHLITATGQRVTLRCSPRSGDLSVYWYQQSLDQGLQFLIQYYNGEERAKGNILERFSAQQFPDLHSELNLSSLELGDSALYFCASSVGQGGGYEQYFGPGTRLTVT.

This clonotype was detected ten times or more. The V gene is TRBV5-1, the J gene TRBJ1-6, with 8 positions matching TRBD1. The length of the CDR3 is 14 residues. Germline V gene sequence: CDR1 SGHRS, CDR2 YFSETQ. V lost 5 bases, J lost 8 bases, and 6 bases stayed unmatched. The CDR3 here is CASRSDREYSPLHF. DNA for the CDR3: TGCGCCAGCAGATCGGACAGGGAATATTCACCCCTCCACTTT.

This clonotype was seen a few times. This chain's CDR3 is CASSLQGSGTEAFF. CDR3 DNA sequence: TGTGCCAGCAGCTTGCAGGGGAGCGGCACTGAAGCTTTCTTT. The chain recombines TRBV5-4 with TRBJ1-1; D might be TRBD1 (6 bases). V gave up 1 base and J gave up 4 bases, with 11 bases separating them. Germline V gene lookup returns CDR1 SGHNT and CDR2 YYREEE (reference sequence). There are 14 residues in the CDR3.

The chain has TRBV6-5 and TRBJ2-3; 9 bases align to TRBD2. V dropped 0 bases and J dropped 7; count of bases not matched to a gene: 8. The CDR3 extends over 16 amino acids. The germline gives CDR1 MNHEY, CDR2 SVGAGI. The chain's CDR3 is CASSYSKAGGLHTQYF. In nucleotides, the CDR3 is TGTGCCAGCAGTTACTCTAAGGCGGGGGGGCTTCATACGCAGTATTTT.

This chain connects TRBV28 to TRBJ2-7; 7 bases line up with TRBD1. The CDR3 length is 13 residues. With V trimmed by 5 bases and J by 5 bases, 6 bases remained unmatched. Germline loops: CDR1 MDHEN, CDR2 SYDVKM. CDR3 in amino acids: CASSNRGFHEQYV. CDR3 in DNA: TGTGCCAGCAGTAACAGGGGCTTCCACGAGCAGTACGTC.